This T cell receptor beta chain derives from a study of vaccination effects on CD4 cells after COVID-19. Looking at the study overall: Two-dose BNT162b2 or mRNA-1273 vaccination was given to participants. Broader study findings: Cross-reactivity toward common cold coronaviruses was confined to only 1 of 255 vaccine-induced clones in healthy vaccinees. Late after vaccination, infection- and vaccine-induced clones showed marked clonal contraction.

Libraries were prepared by immunoSEQ multiplex PCR; TCRdb keeps only in-frame clonotypes and omits some of them. Of 27,000 or so clones listed, 65% to 75% were seen once; the top ten hold about 10%. Viral peptide pools were used in the ViraFEST assay to expand antigen-specific CD4+ T cells, and sequencing came afterward. Once cultured for 9 to 11 days, the cells underwent separation to obtain CD4+ T cells. Testing of the vaccine recipients showed negative nucleocapsid antibodies and no prior SARS-CoV-2 infection. IL-2 medium was substituted for half the medium on days 3 and 7. The CDR3 has 17 amino acids. The trim removed 2 bases at V and 0 bases at J, leaving 7 bases unmatched. CDR1 is ENHRY and CDR2 is SYGVKD in the germline V gene. This clone was counted once. Its antigen is as yet unknown.

This clonotype originated in a human donor who received a COVID-19 vaccine. The V gene is TRBV10-3, the J gene TRBJ2-1; TRBD2 matches 7 bases. The sequenced sample was CD4+ T cells from PBMCs cultured with SARS-CoV-2 spike peptides, obtained before COVID-19 vaccination. The DNA for the CDR3 is TGTGCCATCAGTGAGCCCGGCCTAGCGGACTCCTACAATGAGCAGTTCTTC. Its protein is CAISEPGLADSYNEQFF.